This T cell receptor beta chain stems from a study of cytomegalovirus exposure and HLA in healthy donors. V gave up 3 bases and J gave up 7 bases, with 15 bases separating them. Per germline, CDR1 MNHNS and CDR2 SASEGT. This CDR3 contains 14 residues. Sequencing was performed with immunoSEQ multiplex PCR; in TCRdb, only in-frame clones are kept and a portion is missing. Among 200,000 to 250,000 clones listed, 70% to 90% were seen once. This clone has only one observation. Its specificity is unknown. Study findings and constraints: TCR clusters originating in the first cohort tended to co-occur in the roughly 120 validation repertoires, according to a later analysis.

V usage is TRBV6-1 and J usage is TRBJ1-1, with a tentative D call TRBD1 (6 bases). Material for sequencing was PBMCs. This TCR derives from a young woman in good health and CMV-seronegative. The CDR3 loop is CASSDLDSPVEAFF. DNA for the CDR3: TGTGCCAGCAGTGACCTGGACAGTCCCGTTGAAGCTTTCTTT.